The 28 T cell receptor beta chains presented below share a single source sample, sequenced in a study of blood T cell repertoires in COVID-19. Clones were sequenced by immunoSEQ multiplex PCR, and TCRdb holds only the in-frame ones, with some missing. The data show about 260,000 clones, around 87% seen once. The sequenced material came from peripheral blood. The receptors here all came from a woman aged 45-65 years with acute or convalescent COVID-19.

This clone was detected only a few times. The chain links TRBV29-1 to TRBJ1-3; tentative D call: TRBD1 (6 bases). V shed 0 bases and J shed 5 bases, with 17 bases lying between them. This CDR3 is 16 amino acids long. Germline V gives CDR1 SQVTM, CDR2 ANQGSEA. CDR3 DNA sequence: TGCAGCGTTGAAGATCCTAAGGACAGTCGTAGAAACACCATATATTTT. Encoded protein: CSVEDPKDSRRNTIYF.

This clone was seen a few times. The chain recombines TRBV19 with TRBJ2-3; D unclear. The CDR3 is 14 residues long. Germline CDR1 and CDR2: LNHDA and SQIVND (reference sequence). V lost 5 bases, J lost 0 bases, and 9 bases lay in between. The DNA of the CDR3 is TGTGCCAGTAGTCGGGTCTCTAGCACAGATACGCAGTATTTT. It specifies CASSRVSSTDTQYF.

This chain joins TRBV19 and TRBJ2-5; TRBD2 matches 8 bases. In germline, CDR1 is LNHDA, CDR2 SQIVND (reference sequence). Trimming took 5 bases from V and 3 from J; bases not matched to a gene: 5. This CDR3 is 14 amino acids long. DNA of the CDR3: TGTGCCAGTAGTCTCCTAGCGGGTGAAGAGACCCAGTACTTC. This encodes CASSLLAGEETQYF.

This clone appeared once. The V call is TRBV4-2, the J call TRBJ1-4, with D tentatively TRBD1 (6 bases). Germline V gene sequence: CDR1 LGHNA, CDR2 YNFKEQ. The CDR3 is 16 amino acids. V dropped 1 base and J dropped 1 base, with 10 bases sitting between them. This CDR3 reads CASSQVQGGTNEKLFF. CDR3 DNA sequence: TGTGCCAGCAGCCAAGTACAGGGCGGAACTAATGAAAAACTGTTTTTT.

This rearrangement joins TRBV6-5 to TRBJ1-1; 7 nucleotides agree with TRBD1. This CDR3 is 12 amino acids long. CDR1 is MNHEY and CDR2 is SVGAGI in the germline V gene. V gave up 6 bases and J gave up 11 bases; unmatched junction bases: 9. DNA of the CDR3: TGTGCCAGCAGCTCCCTGGGACAGAGGGCTTTCTTT. Protein: CASSSLGQRAFF.

The CDR3 bases are TGTGCCAGTACCCCGGCGGGAGGACCGTACGAGCAGTACTTC. Protein sequence: CASTPAGGPYEQYF. The rearrangement links TRBV19 to TRBJ2-7; 8 nucleotides line up with TRBD2. The V gene's germline CDR1 is LNHDA and CDR2 SQIVND (reference sequence). Unmatched junction bases numbered 9, after V lost 7 bases and J lost 4 bases. This CDR3 comprises 14 residues.

This clone has only one observation. This chain uses TRBV5-5 with TRBJ2-2; maybe TRBD2 (6 bases). Trimming removed 8 bases from V and 5 bases from J, with 13 bases in between. Germline V gene lookup returns CDR1 SGHKS and CDR2 YYEKEE (reference sequence). The CDR3 has 13 amino acids. As DNA, the CDR3 is TGTGCCAGTGGCGGGCGGGGTACCGGGGAGCTGTTTTTT. As protein: CASGGRGTGELFF. Variable domain in full (rest from reference TRBV5-5 and TRBJ2-2): DAGVTQSPTHLIKTRGQQVTLRCSPISGHKSVSWYQQVLGQGPQFIFQYYEKEERGRGNFPDRFSARQFPNYSSELNVNALLLGDSALYLCASGGRGTGELFFGEGSRLTVL.

This clone was seen a single time. CDR3 loop: CSASPGTTETQYF. CDR3 sequence (DNA): TGCAGTGCTAGTCCCGGGACTACTGAGACCCAGTACTTC. This rearrangement joins TRBV20-1 to TRBJ2-5; 7 nucleotides agree with TRBD2. Losses at the gene ends were 3 bases for V and 5 bases for J; bases not matched to a gene: 6. This CDR3 spans 13 amino acids. Germline assignment: CDR1 DFQATT and CDR2 SNEGSKA (reference sequence).

As DNA, the CDR3 is TGTGCCAGCAGTTACGGCCCGGGACAGGGGGATGAAAAACTGTTTTTT. Its protein product is CASSYGPGQGDEKLFF. V is TRBV6-2 or TRBV6-3 and J is TRBJ1-4; 11 bases are a match to TRBD1. After removal of 2 bases from V and 6 bases from J, the junction contained 5 bases not matched to a gene. The germline V gene has CDR1 MNHEY and CDR2 SVGEGT. The CDR3 contains 16 residues.

Of note for this clone: Other DNA sequences in the same sample also yield this CDR3. This chain connects TRBV7-2 to TRBJ2-7, with unresolved D. The germline gives CDR1 SGHTA, CDR2 FQGNSA. The germline V and J ends were trimmed by 5 bases and 0 bases, with 2 bases remaining between them. CDR3 length: 11 residues. CDR3: CASSHSYEQYF. CDR3 nucleotides: TGTGCCAGCAGCCACTCCTACGAGCAGTACTTC.

This clone was counted once. This chain links TRBV29-1 with TRBJ2-3; D not certain. The CDR3 is made up of 14 amino acids. The V end lost 1 base, the J end lost 2 bases, and 10 bases lay between the germline ends. In germline, CDR1 is SQVTM, CDR2 ANQGSEA. CDR3 sequence: CSVEGQASTDTQYF. Written as DNA, the CDR3 is TGCAGCGTTGAAGGGCAGGCGTCCACAGATACGCAGTATTTT.

The CDR3 DNA sequence: TGTGCCAGCAGCTCCGGACAGGGGACCACTGAAGCTTTCTTT. Its protein product is CASSSGQGTTEAFF. The chain carries TRBV28 and TRBJ1-1; 9 bases line up with TRBD1. Germline V gene data show CDR1 as MDHEN and CDR2 as SYDVKM. V lost 6 bases, J lost 4 bases, and 6 bases stayed unmatched. The CDR3 runs 14 residues.

The CDR3 DNA reads as TGCGCCAGCAAACGATCCGGGACTCCGCGGCCCGGGGGGGAGCAGTTCTTC. Amino acid sequence: CASKRSGTPRPGGEQFF. V usage is TRBV5-1 and J usage is TRBJ2-1; 7 nucleotides align to TRBD2. The CDR3 runs 17 residues. Looked up from germline, CDR1 is SGHRS and CDR2 is YFSETQ. V lost 6 bases to trimming and J lost 10 bases; unmatched junction nucleotides: 22.

The rearrangement links TRBV6-5 to TRBJ2-1; 7 nucleotides agree with TRBD2. CDR1 is MNHEY, CDR2 SVGAGI, per germline. The CDR3 extends over 15 amino acids. With 6 bases clipped from V and 2 bases from J, the junction kept 7 bases outside the gene matches. DNA for the CDR3: TGTGCCAGCAGGACGCGCGGGGGAACCTACAATGAGCAGTTCTTC. This codes for CASRTRGGTYNEQFF.

The rearrangement joins TRBV29-1 to TRBJ2-1; TRBD2 matches 13 bases. Germline-derived CDR1 and CDR2 are SQVTM and ANQGSEA. V lost 5 bases and J lost 9; bases outside the gene matches: 7. The length of the CDR3 is 14 residues. Here the CDR3 DNA reads TGCAGCGTTCACAGACTAGCGGGAGGTGCTGAGCAGTTCTTC. Its translation is CSVHRLAGGAEQFF.

The CDR3 sequence: CASSQERDRMREKLFF. As DNA, the CDR3 is TGCGCCAGCAGCCAAGAGCGGGATAGGATGAGGGAAAAACTGTTTTTT. The rearrangement links TRBV4-1 to TRBJ1-4; D is undetermined. The CDR3 is 16 amino acids. Per the germline V gene, CDR1 is MGHRA and CDR2 is YSYEKL. Trimming removed 0 bases from V and 8 bases from J, with 16 bases in between.

This clone was counted once. This chain uses TRBV25-1 with TRBJ2-3; a possible D gene is TRBD1 (7 bases). The CDR3 has 16 amino acids. V was clipped by 1 base and J by 7 bases, with 18 bases between them. The germline CDR1 and CDR2 sequences are MGHDK and SYGVNS. The CDR3 protein is CASSEWTGRGTNTQYF. Here the CDR3 DNA reads TGTGCCAGCAGTGAATGGACAGGACGCGGGACAAATACGCAGTATTTT.

V gene TRBV10-3 combines with J gene TRBJ1-4; no clear D gene. CDR3 size: 14 residues. V was clipped by 6 bases and J by 0 bases, with 8 bases between them. Germline-derived CDR1 and CDR2 are ENHRY and SYGVKD. In nucleotides, the CDR3 is TGTGCCATCAGGGCAGAATCAACTAATGAAAAACTGTTTTTT. As protein: CAIRAESTNEKLFF.

This chain uses TRBV15 with TRBJ1-5; tentatively, D is TRBD1 (6 bases). Germline V lookup: CDR1 LNHNV, CDR2 YYDKDF (reference sequence). The V gene lost 4 bases and the J gene lost 3 bases, with 22 bases spanning the gap. CDR3 length: 18 amino acids. CDR3 nucleotide sequence: TGTGCCACCAGCACCATCCGGGACACTCACCCTTTCAATCAGCCCCAGCATTTT. It codes for CATSTIRDTHPFNQPQHF.

V and J are TRBV7-3 and TRBJ2-7; no clear D. Trimming stripped 1 base from V and 0 bases from J, with 7 bases between. This CDR3 has 14 residues. Germline assignment: CDR1 SGHTA and CDR2 FQGTGA. In DNA form, the CDR3 reads TGTGCCAGCAGCTTAAGCGGAAGCTCCTACGAGCAGTACTTC. Residues: CASSLSGSSYEQYF.

The chain recombines TRBV5-1 with TRBJ1-5; 7 nucleotides match TRBD1. Per the germline V gene, CDR1 is SGHRS and CDR2 is YFSETQ. The CDR3 runs to 14 residues. Unmatched junction bases numbered 9, after V lost 3 bases and J lost 9 bases. The CDR3 loop is CASSSDRASLPQHF. CDR3 DNA sequence: TGCGCCAGCAGCTCTGACAGGGCGAGCTTGCCCCAGCATTTT.

This clone was counted only a few times. The chain carries TRBV9 and TRBJ2-1; D call uncertain. Trimming stripped 4 bases from V and 9 bases from J, with 14 bases between. From germline, CDR1 is SGDLS and CDR2 YYNGEE. This CDR3 is 13 amino acids long. The CDR3 region is CASSLSSGGEQFF. The CDR3 DNA is TGTGCCAGCAGCTTAAGCTCGGGTGGTGAGCAGTTCTTC.

V and J are TRBV28 and TRBJ2-3, with 9 bases identical to TRBD2. The CDR3 spans 15 residues. CDR1 and CDR2 from the germline V gene are MDHEN and SYDVKM. The junction had 4 bases not matched to a gene; V was cut back by 1 base and J by 5 bases. As DNA, the CDR3 is TGTGCCAGCAGTTTATTTCTAGCGGGAAGAGATACGCAGTATTTT. Translating gives CASSLFLAGRDTQYF.

The CDR3 spells CASSLAKGEGYNEQFF. CDR3 DNA: TGCGCCAGCAGCTTGGCCAAGGGGGAAGGTTACAATGAGCAGTTCTTC. The rearrangement joins TRBV5-1 to TRBJ2-1, with a weak D call TRBD1 (6 bases). The germline V and J ends were trimmed by 0 bases and 4 bases, with 14 bases remaining between them. The CDR3 totals 16 residues. CDR1 SGHRS and CDR2 YFSETQ come from the germline V gene.

The V call is TRBV5-4, the J call TRBJ2-7; tentatively, D is TRBD2 (5 bases). Germline loops: CDR1 SGHNT, CDR2 YYREEE (reference sequence). The V end was cut by 0 bases, the J end by 5 bases, with 15 bases between. CDR3 length: 15 amino acids. Here the CDR3 DNA reads TGTGCCAGCAGCTTGGCGGGGAATGGGGTCGACGAGCAGTACTTC. This encodes CASSLAGNGVDEQYF. Full variable domain (rest looked up from reference TRBV5-4 and TRBJ2-7): ETGVTQSPTHLIKTRGQQVTLRCSSQSGHNTVSWYQQALGQGPQFIFQYYREEENGRGNFPPRFSGLQFPNYSSELNVNALELDDSALYLCASSLAGNGVDEQYFGPGTRLTVT.

This chain joins TRBV2 and TRBJ1-2; 8 nucleotides agree with TRBD1. Trimming took 4 bases from V and 8 from J; bases not matched to a gene: 9. This CDR3 region has 14 residues. CDR1 is SNHLY, CDR2 FYNNEI, per germline. CDR3 nucleotide sequence: TGTGCCAGCAGTGGGCCGGGACAGGAGTACGGCTACACCTTC. Translated: CASSGPGQEYGYTF.

This clone was seen a few times. The chain is built from TRBV14 and TRBJ2-1, with 7 bases matching TRBD1. This CDR3 has 13 residues. Germline V gives CDR1 SGHDN, CDR2 FVKESK. Trimming removed 1 base from V and 6 bases from J; junction bases left unmatched: 0. The CDR3 coding sequence is TGTGCCAGCAGCCAAGGGACAGGCAATGAGCAGTTCTTC. As protein: CASSQGTGNEQFF.

This clone appeared once. V usage is TRBV6-4 and J usage is TRBJ1-6, with D unclear. Trimming took off 6 bases at V and 2 bases at J, with 8 bases between the two ends. The CDR3 loop spans 14 amino acids. In germline, CDR1 is MRHNA, CDR2 SNTAGT. In nucleotides, the CDR3 is TGTGCCAGCAGCCGGGAGGCCTATAATTCACCCCTCCACTTT. This translates into CASSREAYNSPLHF.